The clone carrying this T cell receptor beta chain was recorded a few times. J gave up 6 bases and V 6 bases, and 6 bases lay outside the gene matches. The CDR3 length is 13 residues. CDR1 and CDR2 from the germline V gene are MNHNY and SVGAGI (reference sequence). Primed by a sample-barcoded 5' primer and a J-beta primer mix, a second PCR proceeded for about 7 to 11 cycles. MiXCR was run by TCRdb on the 5' RACE reads, yielding one entry per CDR3 protein. In the table there are hundreds of thousands of distinct CDR3 sequences, 20% to 30% of which are singletons. This entry comes from a study of blood T cells in healthy people across ages. This sample also appeared in a second study, on T cells of mothers and their children. That work contributes: The authors found no persistent microchimeric T cell clones.

Material for sequencing was blood. This sequence originates from a boy aged 5-17 years in good health. The J gene is TRBJ2-7, the V gene TRBV6-6; 9 nucleotides agree with TRBD1. In DNA, the CDR3 is TGTGCCAGCAGCCAAACGACAGGGGGCGAGCAGTACTTC. It yields the protein CASSQTTGGEQYF.